Below are 8 T cell receptor beta chains sequenced from a single sample in a study of blood T cell repertoires in COVID-19. Data came from immunoSEQ multiplex PCR; TCRdb stores just in-frame clones and leaves some out. The sample holds a few hundred thousand clones; more than 80% are singletons and the top ten take roughly 0.99%. What was sequenced was PBMCs or T cells enriched from blood (not recorded which). These receptors were collected from a young man who had recovered from COVID-19.

This clone appeared a few times. The chain uses TRBV3-1 (or the pseudogene TRBV3-2) and TRBJ1-5; no firm D call. Germline V CDR1 and CDR2: LGHDT, YNNKEL (reference sequence). CDR3 size: 14 residues. V lost 5 bases and J 7 bases, leaving 15 bases between the germline ends. Here the CDR3 reads CASSGSGEGQPQHF. Here the CDR3 DNA reads TGTGCCAGCAGCGGGTCGGGAGAGGGACAGCCCCAGCATTTT.

The chain is built from TRBV9 and TRBJ2-7, with TRBD2 as a possible D gene (6 bases). From germline, CDR1 is SGDLS and CDR2 YYNGEE. The V end lost 0 bases, the J end lost 3 bases, and 10 bases lay between the germline ends. The CDR3 spans 14 residues. CDR3 sequence: CASSVGRGDYEQYF. The CDR3 nucleotides are TGTGCCAGCAGCGTAGGGCGGGGAGACTACGAGCAGTACTTC.

V and J are TRBV2 and TRBJ2-1; TRBD2 might be the D (5 bases). Trimming took 4 bases from V and 5 from J, leaving 15 bases between them. The CDR3 runs to 15 residues. The germline V gene has CDR1 SNHLY and CDR2 FYNNEI. CDR3 sequence: CASSGEGTPNNEQFF. In DNA, the CDR3 is TGTGCCAGCAGTGGTGAGGGAACCCCAAACAATGAGCAGTTCTTC.

CDR3 nucleotides: TGTGCCAGCAGCTTACCAGGGACAGGGGGGACCCAGTACTTC. Amino acids: CASSLPGTGGTQYF. V and J are TRBV7-2 and TRBJ2-5, with TRBD1 identical over 11 bases. There are 14 residues in the CDR3. From germline, CDR1 is SGHTA and CDR2 FQGNSA. Trimming removed 2 bases from V and 7 bases from J; junction bases left unmatched: 3. The full variable domain, with the rest looked up from reference TRBV7-2 and TRBJ2-5, is GAGVSQSPSNKVTEKGKDVELRCDPISGHTALYWYRQSLGQGLEFLIYFQGNSAPDKSGLPSDRFSAERTGGSVSTLTIQRTQQEDSAVYLCASSLPGTGGTQYFGPGTRLLVL.

The chain uses TRBV13 and TRBJ2-5; no reliable D call. Germline values: CDR1 PRHDT, CDR2 FYEKMQ (reference sequence). The CDR3 spans 14 residues. The V end was cut by 7 bases, the J end by 1 base, with 13 bases between. The CDR3 region is CASTSRQFQETQYF. CDR3 DNA: TGTGCCAGCACCTCCAGGCAATTCCAAGAGACCCAGTACTTC.

This chain uses TRBV3-1 (or the pseudogene TRBV3-2) with TRBJ1-2; 8 bases are shared with TRBD1. The CDR3 spans 13 residues. J lost 9 bases, V lost 3 bases, and 6 bases had no gene match. Germline V CDR1 and CDR2: LGHDT, YNNKEL (reference sequence). The CDR3 region is CASSQPQGARYTF. The CDR3 coding sequence is TGTGCCAGCAGCCAGCCGCAGGGGGCACGCTACACCTTC.

This clone was recorded a few times. The genes are TRBV27 and TRBJ1-1, with 7 bases fitting TRBD1. Trimming took 6 bases from V and 11 from J; bases not matched to a gene: 9. The CDR3 is 12 amino acids. CDR1 and CDR2 (germline): MNHEY, SMNVEV (reference sequence). The CDR3 protein is CASRTGSGRAFF. The CDR3 DNA reads as TGTGCCAGCAGGACAGGGTCCGGTCGTGCTTTCTTT.

This chain joins TRBV30 and TRBJ1-2; 8 bases map to TRBD1. The CDR3 length is 15 residues. From germline, CDR1 is GTSNPN and CDR2 SVGIG (reference sequence). Losses at the gene ends were 1 base for V and 7 bases for J; bases not matched to a gene: 11. In nucleotides, the CDR3 is TGTGCCTGGAGTGCGAAGGACAGGGCGACCGGTGGCTACACCTTC. It yields the protein CAWSAKDRATGGYTF.